A selection of T cell receptor beta chains follows, all from one sample in a study of blood T cell repertoires in COVID-19. TCRdb's copy holds only in-frame clones and misses some; the assay was immunoSEQ multiplex PCR. There are 70,000 to 85,000 clones in the sample; about nine tenths occur only once, and under 3% lies in the top ten. The sample was peripheral blood. The receptors come from a woman in her forties or fifties with active or convalescent COVID-19. Both conserved end residues are part of each CDR3. Each record gives: clone size, D gene, V gene, J gene, CDR3 DNA, CDR3 protein. The D gene is left open where the match is weak. Clone size, where shown, is once, few, many, or a class for clones that have expanded.

clone_size: .
d_call: TRBD1
v_call: TRBV2
j_call: TRBJ1-2
cdr3_nt: TGTGCCAGCAGGGGGGACAGGGGTAGTGGCTACACCTTC
cdr3_aa: CASRGDRGSGYTF

clone_size: .
d_call: .
v_call: TRBV7-9
j_call: TRBJ1-4
cdr3_nt: TGTGCCAGCAGCTTAGCTGGGGGCGTGGTCTCACTGTTTTTT
cdr3_aa: CASSLAGGVVSLFF

clone_size: .
d_call: .
v_call: TRBV6-5
j_call: TRBJ2-3
cdr3_nt: TGTGCCAGCAGTCGACCCCCGGCGGGCACAGATACGCAGTATTTT
cdr3_aa: CASSRPPAGTDTQYF

clone_size: .
d_call: .
v_call: TRBV30
j_call: TRBJ1-4
cdr3_nt: TGTGCCTGGAAAGCGAGGGCCCTTAATGAAAAACTGTTTTTT
cdr3_aa: CAWKARALNEKLFF

clone_size: once
d_call: TRBD2
v_call: TRBV9
j_call: TRBJ2-5
cdr3_nt: TGTGCCAGCAGCGACGGGACTAGCGGGGGGGCTTCAGAGACCCAGTACTTC
cdr3_aa: CASSDGTSGGASETQYF

clone_size: .
d_call: .
v_call: TRBV18
j_call: TRBJ1-3
cdr3_nt: TGTGCCAGCTCACCAAGACAGGATGGAAACACCATATATTTT
cdr3_aa: CASSPRQDGNTIYF

clone_size: .
d_call: .
v_call: TRBV27
j_call: TRBJ1-1
cdr3_nt: TGTGCCAGCAGTTTATCAGGAGAGCTCGTTAGGAACACTGAAGCTTTCTTT
cdr3_aa: CASSLSGELVRNTEAFF

clone_size: .
d_call: .
v_call: TRBV19
j_call: TRBJ1-1
cdr3_nt: TGTGCCAGTAGACCCTACAGTTCGAGCACTGAAGCTTTCTTT
cdr3_aa: CASRPYSSSTEAFF

clone_size: .
d_call: .
v_call: TRBV9
j_call: TRBJ2-1
cdr3_nt: TGTGCCAGCAGCGTAGAGGCAGGCTACAATGAGCAGTTCTTC
cdr3_aa: CASSVEAGYNEQFF

clone_size: .
d_call: TRBD1
v_call: TRBV13
j_call: TRBJ1-1
cdr3_nt: TGTGCCAGCAGCGCCCGCGGGACAGGGATTGAAGCTTTCTTT
cdr3_aa: CASSARGTGIEAFF

clone_size: .
d_call: TRBD2
v_call: TRBV11-3
j_call: TRBJ2-7
cdr3_nt: TGTGCCAGCAGTTCTAAGGGACTAGCGGGGGGCCCCCCTTACGAGCAGTACTTC
cdr3_aa: CASSSKGLAGGPPYEQYF

clone_size: .
d_call: TRBD1
v_call: TRBV6-6
j_call: TRBJ2-2
cdr3_nt: TGTGCCAGCAGTCCCTGGGACAGTCTGAACACCGGGGAGCTGTTTTTT
cdr3_aa: CASSPWDSLNTGELFF

clone_size: once
d_call: TRBD2
v_call: TRBV5-1
j_call: TRBJ2-1
cdr3_nt: TGCGCCAGCAGCTTGGGAGCGGGGGCGATCTCCTACAATGAGCAGTTCTTC
cdr3_aa: CASSLGAGAISYNEQFF

clone_size: .
d_call: TRBD1
v_call: TRBV19
j_call: TRBJ1-5
cdr3_nt: TGTGCCAGTACTCCGGGACAGGGCGTGAGACCCCAGCATTTT
cdr3_aa: CASTPGQGVRPQHF

clone_size: once
d_call: .
v_call: TRBV2
j_call: TRBJ2-1
cdr3_nt: TGTGCCAGCAAATGGGAAACAAGGGGTTTACTAGCCGACTTTGGTGAGCAGTTCTTC
cdr3_aa: CASKWETRGLLADFGEQFF

clone_size: few
d_call: .
v_call: TRBV6-2/TRBV6-3
j_call: TRBJ1-1
cdr3_nt: TGTGCCAGCAGTAAACAGACAGGTTCAACGAACACTGAAGCTTTCTTT
cdr3_aa: CASSKQTGSTNTEAFF

clone_size: .
d_call: .
v_call: TRBV6-2/TRBV6-3
j_call: TRBJ2-7
cdr3_nt: TGTGCCAGCAGCCAGTCGATTATCCCTACGAATGGGCAGTACTTC
cdr3_aa: CASSQSIIPTNGQYF

clone_size: .
d_call: TRBD1
v_call: TRBV4-2
j_call: TRBJ1-3
cdr3_nt: TGTGCCAGCGGAAGGGGACAGGGGGCCGCTGGAAACACCATATATTTT
cdr3_aa: CASGRGQGAAGNTIYF

clone_size: .
d_call: .
v_call: TRBV30
j_call: TRBJ2-2
cdr3_nt: TGTGCCTGGAGTGTACTTGTGGGCGCCGGGGAGCTGTTTTTT
cdr3_aa: CAWSVLVGAGELFF

clone_size: once
d_call: TRBD2
v_call: TRBV7-9
j_call: TRBJ2-1
cdr3_nt: TGTGCCAGCAGCTTAGTGTCTAGCGGGGGTTACTACAATGAGCAGTTCTTC
cdr3_aa: CASSLVSSGGYYNEQFF

clone_size: .
d_call: TRBD1
v_call: TRBV19
j_call: TRBJ1-2
cdr3_nt: TGTGCCAGTGTCGAAGCCGGGACAGATTATGGCTACACCTTC
cdr3_aa: CASVEAGTDYGYTF

clone_size: .
d_call: .
v_call: TRBV5-4
j_call: TRBJ1-6
cdr3_nt: TGTGCCAGCAGCTTGCAGGGAGGACGTAATTCACCCCTCCACTTT
cdr3_aa: CASSLQGGRNSPLHF

clone_size: .
d_call: .
v_call: TRBV6-5
j_call: TRBJ2-7
cdr3_nt: TGTGCCAGCAGCAGGGCCAGGGGCTACGAGCAGTACTTC
cdr3_aa: CASSRARGYEQYF

clone_size: .
d_call: .
v_call: TRBV6-2/TRBV6-3
j_call: TRBJ2-1
cdr3_nt: TGTGCCAGCAGTACTCTGGTTGAGCAGTTCTTC
cdr3_aa: CASSTLVEQFF

clone_size: .
d_call: .
v_call: TRBV11-3
j_call: TRBJ2-1
cdr3_nt: TGTGCCAGCAGCTTAGGAGCAGGTAACAATGAGCAGTTCTTC
cdr3_aa: CASSLGAGNNEQFF